A single sample gave rise to the 18 T cell receptor beta chains below, sequenced in a study of blood T cell repertoires in COVID-19 (dated by TCRdb to 2018 to 2021). Library method: the immunoSEQ multiplex PCR assay. TCRdb limited this immuneACCESS table to in-frame rearrangements with V and J called. A share of clones is missing; checked studies link under half to unresolved V genes, and the rest is unexplained. The sample records 350,000 or so clones, around 90% of which are singletons. Of the sample, 6.5% to 7% falls within the top ten clones. Sequenced input: peripheral blood. Every receptor here comes from a man between 18 and 35 years old with active or convalescent COVID-19.

The chain has TRBV27 and TRBJ1-5, with D possibly being TRBD1 (6 bases). V dropped 6 bases and J dropped 0 bases, with 12 bases sitting between them. The CDR3 is 15 residues long. The germline V gene has CDR1 MNHEY and CDR2 SMNVEV (reference sequence). CDR3 bases: TGTGCCAGCAGACCCGGGACAAGTAGCAATCAGCCCCAGCATTTT. Amino acids: CASRPGTSSNQPQHF.

The V call is TRBV15, the J call TRBJ1-5; 7 bases align to TRBD1. The CDR3 loop spans 21 amino acids. V shed 0 bases, J shed 0 bases, and the junction held 17 bases outside the gene matches. CDR1 and CDR2 (germline): LNHNV, YYDKDF (reference sequence). The CDR3 here is CATSRDRTGQKVIYSNQPQHF. CDR3 nucleotide sequence: TGTGCCACCAGCAGAGATCGGACGGGACAGAAAGTAATTTATAGCAATCAGCCCCAGCATTTT.

V usage is TRBV29-1 and J usage is TRBJ1-2; TRBD1 matches at 9 bases. After removal of 4 bases from V and 7 bases from J, the junction contained 4 bases not matched to a gene. This CDR3 contains 12 residues. Germline-derived CDR1 and CDR2 are SQVTM and ANQGSEA. CDR3: CSVAQGARGYTF. For the CDR3, the DNA is TGCAGCGTTGCACAGGGGGCTCGTGGCTACACCTTC. Drawing the rest from reference TRBV29-1 and TRBJ1-2, the complete variable domain is SAVISQKPSRDICQRGTSLTIQCQVDSQVTMMFWYRQQPGQSLTLIATANQGSEATYESGFVIDKFPISRPNLTFSTLTVSNMSPEDSSIYLCSVAQGARGYTFGSGTRLTVV.

The V call is TRBV6-6, the J call TRBJ1-1; 8 positions agree with TRBD1. The CDR3 runs 16 residues. After removal of 2 bases from V and 6 bases from J, the junction contained 11 bases not matched to a gene. The germline CDR1 and CDR2 sequences are MNHNY and SVGAGI (reference sequence). CDR3 region: CASSYQPTGDAPEAFF. The CDR3 region has the DNA TGTGCCAGCAGTTACCAACCGACAGGGGACGCCCCTGAAGCTTTCTTT.

The chain couples TRBV10-3 to TRBJ1-5; perhaps TRBD1 as D (5 bases). The V gene's germline CDR1 is ENHRY and CDR2 SYGVKD. CDR3 length equals 14 residues. Trimming pared 4 bases from V and 3 bases from J, leaving 10 bases between. CDR3 region: CAISGGRDNQPQHF. As DNA, the CDR3 is TGTGCCATCAGTGGGGGGAGGGACAATCAGCCCCAGCATTTT.

The rearrangement joins TRBV4-3 to TRBJ1-6; the D gene is possibly TRBD1 (5 bases). The V and J ends lost 0 bases and 5 bases respectively, with 14 bases between them. Germline lookup yields CDR1 LGHNA and CDR2 YSLEER. CDR3 length equals 17 residues. The CDR3 region is CASSQEQATFDNSPLHF. The CDR3 DNA reads TGCGCCAGCAGCCAAGAACAGGCAACCTTTGATAATTCACCCCTCCACTTT.

This chain links TRBV28 with TRBJ1-2; D is unresolved. Germline V lookup: CDR1 MDHEN, CDR2 SYDVKM. Trimming took 8 bases from V and 6 from J, leaving 13 bases between them. CDR3 length: 12 amino acids. CDR3 protein: CASERESDGYTF. In DNA form, the CDR3 reads TGTGCCAGCGAAAGGGAGAGCGATGGCTACACCTTC.

The V and J genes are TRBV24-1 and TRBJ1-5; the match to TRBD1 covers 7 bases. The CDR3 is made up of 16 amino acids. Trimming removed 3 bases from V and 0 bases from J; junction bases left unmatched: 4. Germline V lookup: CDR1 KGHDR, CDR2 SFDVKD. In DNA, the CDR3 is TGTGCCACCAGTGATGGGGACAGTTATAGCAATCAGCCCCAGCATTTT. It specifies CATSDGDSYSNQPQHF.

The chain is built from TRBV6-1 and TRBJ1-5; D unresolved. The CDR3 is made up of 13 amino acids. Germline assignment: CDR1 MNHNS and CDR2 SASEGT. Deletions cut 1 base from V and 9 bases from J, with 10 bases between. The CDR3 loop reads CASSEVESWPQHF. The CDR3, as DNA: TGTGCCAGCAGTGAAGTGGAGAGTTGGCCCCAGCATTTT.

V usage is TRBV4-3 and J usage is TRBJ1-4; TRBD1 matches 9 bases. Germline V lookup: CDR1 LGHNA, CDR2 YSLEER. The CDR3 loop spans 19 amino acids. The trim removed 0 bases at V and 7 bases at J, leaving 15 bases unmatched. This CDR3 reads CASSQDWSFGGQGFEKLFF. In DNA, the CDR3 is TGCGCCAGCAGCCAAGATTGGTCGTTTGGGGGACAGGGCTTTGAAAAACTGTTTTTT.

The chain joins TRBV28 to TRBJ1-1, with D unclear. The CDR3 runs to 15 residues. The V gene's germline CDR1 is MDHEN and CDR2 SYDVKM. Trimming left V 6 bases short and J 8 bases short, with 22 bases between. The CDR3, as DNA: TGTGCCAGCAGCCCTGGAGGACGGTATCTGTTCGAAGCTTTCTTT. Translating it yields CASSPGGRYLFEAFF.

This sequence joins TRBV24-1 and TRBJ1-2; TRBD1 matches at 8 bases. Per the germline V gene, CDR1 is KGHDR and CDR2 is SFDVKD. V gave up 8 bases and J gave up 6 bases; unmatched junction bases: 7. The CDR3 is 13 amino acids. The CDR3 DNA reads TGTGCCACCAACAGCAGGGGGCTAGATGGCTACACCTTC. It encodes CATNSRGLDGYTF.

The chain has TRBV2 and TRBJ2-3; D is unresolved. This CDR3 is 15 amino acids long. Trimming took off 2 bases at V and 2 bases at J, with 11 bases between the two ends. Germline-derived CDR1 and CDR2 are SNHLY and FYNNEI. CDR3 region: CASSEWARATDTQYF. In DNA, the CDR3 is TGTGCCAGCAGTGAATGGGCCAGAGCCACAGATACGCAGTATTTT.

This chain links TRBV21-1 with TRBJ2-7; the table's D call TRBD1 went unverified against the DNA. TRBV21-1 is labeled a pseudogene. CDR3 length: 14 residues. The chain's CDR3 is CASSKWDTGLQQYF. In DNA form, the CDR3 reads TGTGCCAGCAGCAAATGGGACACGGGTCTGCAGCAGTACTTC.

The V and J genes are TRBV6-1 and TRBJ2-1, with a tentative D call TRBD2 (5 bases). Germline V gene lookup returns CDR1 MNHNS and CDR2 SASEGT. The CDR3 has 12 amino acids. The V end lost 0 bases, the J end lost 11 bases, and 8 bases lay between the germline ends. In nucleotides, the CDR3 is TGTGCCAGCAGTGAAGCTGGAGGAAAGCAGTTCTTC. Protein sequence: CASSEAGGKQFF.

This chain joins TRBV27 and TRBJ2-7; a weak D match, TRBD1 (5 bases). CDR3 size: 13 residues. V gave up 3 bases and J gave up 3 bases, with 9 bases separating them. The germline V gene encodes CDR1 MNHEY and CDR2 SMNVEV (reference sequence). In DNA form, the CDR3 reads TGTGCCAGCAGTTTTCAGGGAAACTACGAGCAGTACTTC. It yields the protein CASSFQGNYEQYF.

With respect to this clone: Other DNA sequences in the same sample also yield this CDR3. This rearrangement joins TRBV19 to TRBJ1-5; D call uncertain. The CDR3 has 14 residues. Between the trimmed V and J ends, which lost 4 bases and 0 bases, there was a span of 7 bases. Germline V gene sequence: CDR1 LNHDA, CDR2 SQIVND (reference sequence). The DNA of the CDR3 is TGTGCCAGTAGTACCTTTTATAGCAATCAGCCCCAGCATTTT. This sequence encodes CASSTFYSNQPQHF. Full variable domain (rest looked up from reference TRBV19 and TRBJ1-5): DGGITQSPKYLFRKEGQNVTLSCEQNLNHDAMYWYRQDPGQGLRLIYYSQIVNDFQKGDIAEGYSVSREKKESFPLTVTSAQKNPTAFYLCASSTFYSNQPQHFGDGTRLSIL.

This clone was observed a few times. The chain carries TRBV16 and TRBJ2-3; 7 bases map to TRBD1. The V gene end was trimmed by 1 base and the J gene end by 9 bases; junction bases not matched to a gene: 4. Germline V lookup: CDR1 KGHSY, CDR2 FQNENV. The CDR3 spans 13 residues. Here the CDR3 reads CASSQLEDRTQYF. CDR3 bases: TGTGCCAGCAGCCAATTGGAGGACAGGACGCAGTATTTT.